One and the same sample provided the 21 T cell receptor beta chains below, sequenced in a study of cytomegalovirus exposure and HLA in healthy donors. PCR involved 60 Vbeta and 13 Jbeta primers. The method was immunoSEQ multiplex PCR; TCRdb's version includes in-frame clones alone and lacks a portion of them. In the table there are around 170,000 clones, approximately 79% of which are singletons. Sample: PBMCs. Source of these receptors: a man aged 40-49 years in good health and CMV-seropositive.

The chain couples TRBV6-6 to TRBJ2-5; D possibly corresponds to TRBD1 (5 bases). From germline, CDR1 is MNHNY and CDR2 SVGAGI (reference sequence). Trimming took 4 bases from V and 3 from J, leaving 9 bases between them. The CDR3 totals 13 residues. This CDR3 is CASSLAGKETQYF. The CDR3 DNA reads TGTGCCAGCAGTTTAGCAGGGAAAGAGACCCAGTACTTC.

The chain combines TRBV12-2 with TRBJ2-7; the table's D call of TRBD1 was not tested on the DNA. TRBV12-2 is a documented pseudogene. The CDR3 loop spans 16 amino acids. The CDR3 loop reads CASRLAIRGRSYEQYF. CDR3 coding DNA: TGTGCAAGTCGCTTAGCGATCAGGGGTAGATCCTACGAGCAGTACTTC.

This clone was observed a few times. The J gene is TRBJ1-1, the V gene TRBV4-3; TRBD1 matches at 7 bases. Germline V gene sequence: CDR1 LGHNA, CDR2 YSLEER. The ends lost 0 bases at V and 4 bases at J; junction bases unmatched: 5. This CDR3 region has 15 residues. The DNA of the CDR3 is TGCGCCAGCAGCCAAGAAGGGGGACAGATCACTGAAGCTTTCTTT. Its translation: CASSQEGGQITEAFF.

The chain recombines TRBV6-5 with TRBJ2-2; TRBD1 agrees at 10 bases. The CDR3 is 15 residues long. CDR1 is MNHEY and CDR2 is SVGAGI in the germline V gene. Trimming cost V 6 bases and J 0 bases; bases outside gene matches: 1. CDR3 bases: TGTGCCAGCAGGGGGACAGGGGCGAACACCGGGGAGCTGTTTTTT. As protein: CASRGTGANTGELFF.

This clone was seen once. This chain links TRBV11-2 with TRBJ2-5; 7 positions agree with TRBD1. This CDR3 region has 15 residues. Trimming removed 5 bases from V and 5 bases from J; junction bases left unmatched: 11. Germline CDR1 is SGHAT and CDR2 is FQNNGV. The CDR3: CASSPRQGSRETQYF. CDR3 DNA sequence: TGTGCCAGCAGCCCCCGACAGGGCTCGAGGGAGACCCAGTACTTC.

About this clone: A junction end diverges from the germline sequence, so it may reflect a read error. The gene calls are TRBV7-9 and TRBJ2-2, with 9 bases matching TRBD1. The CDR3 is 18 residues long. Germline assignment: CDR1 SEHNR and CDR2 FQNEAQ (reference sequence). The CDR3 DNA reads TGTTCCAGCAGCTCTCCCGGGACAGGGTCGGGCGGCACCGGGGAGCTGTTTTTT. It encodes CSSSSPGTGSGGTGELFF.

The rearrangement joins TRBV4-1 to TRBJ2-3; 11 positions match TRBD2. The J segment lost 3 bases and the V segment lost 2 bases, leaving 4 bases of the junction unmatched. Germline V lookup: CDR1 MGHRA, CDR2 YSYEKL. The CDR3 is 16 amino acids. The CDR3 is CASSQPTSGATDTQYF. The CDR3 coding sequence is TGCGCCAGCAGCCAACCGACTAGCGGGGCTACAGATACGCAGTATTTT.

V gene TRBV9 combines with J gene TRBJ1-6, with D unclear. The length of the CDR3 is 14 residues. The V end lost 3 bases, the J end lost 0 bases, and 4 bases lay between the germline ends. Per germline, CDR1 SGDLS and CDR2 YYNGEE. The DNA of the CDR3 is TGTGCCAGCAGCGACGGCTCCTATAATTCACCCCTCCACTTT. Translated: CASSDGSYNSPLHF.

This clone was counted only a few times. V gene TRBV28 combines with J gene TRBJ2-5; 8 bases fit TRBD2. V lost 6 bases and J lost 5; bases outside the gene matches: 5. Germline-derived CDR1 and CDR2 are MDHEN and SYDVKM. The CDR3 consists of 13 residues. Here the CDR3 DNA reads TGTGCCAGCAGATTAGCGGGGTCGGAGACCCAGTACTTC. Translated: CASRLAGSETQYF.

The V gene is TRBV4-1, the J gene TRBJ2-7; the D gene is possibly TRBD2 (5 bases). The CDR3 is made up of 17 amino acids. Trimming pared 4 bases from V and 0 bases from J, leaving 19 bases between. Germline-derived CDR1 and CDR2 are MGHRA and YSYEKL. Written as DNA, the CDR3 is TGCGCCAGCAGCCTTCCTAGGGAAGTGGGGAGCTCCTACGAGCAGTACTTC. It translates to CASSLPREVGSSYEQYF.

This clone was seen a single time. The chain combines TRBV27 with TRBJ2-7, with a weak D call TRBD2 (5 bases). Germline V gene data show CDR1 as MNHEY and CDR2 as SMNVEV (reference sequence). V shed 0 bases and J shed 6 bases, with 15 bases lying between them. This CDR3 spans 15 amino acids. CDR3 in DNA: TGTGCCAGCAGTTTATCTGCTAGCTTCGGCTTCGAGCAGTACTTC. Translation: CASSLSASFGFEQYF.

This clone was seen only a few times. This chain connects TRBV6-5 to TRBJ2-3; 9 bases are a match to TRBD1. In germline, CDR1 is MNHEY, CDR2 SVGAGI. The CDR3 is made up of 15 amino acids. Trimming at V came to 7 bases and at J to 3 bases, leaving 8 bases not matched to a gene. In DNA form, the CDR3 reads TGTGCCAGCACCCTACAGGGGGCGCCAACAGATACGCAGTATTTT. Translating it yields CASTLQGAPTDTQYF.

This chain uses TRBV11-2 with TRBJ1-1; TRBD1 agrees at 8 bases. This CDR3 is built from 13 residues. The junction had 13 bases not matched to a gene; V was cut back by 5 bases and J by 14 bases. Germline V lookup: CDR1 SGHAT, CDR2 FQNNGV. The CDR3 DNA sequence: TGTGCCAGCAGCGCCATGACCGGGACAGGAGGGTTCTTT. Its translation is CASSAMTGTGGFF.

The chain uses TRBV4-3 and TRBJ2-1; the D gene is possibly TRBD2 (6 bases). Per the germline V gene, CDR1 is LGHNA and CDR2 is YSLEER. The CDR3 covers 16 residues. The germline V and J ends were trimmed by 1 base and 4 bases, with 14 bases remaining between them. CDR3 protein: CASSQARGISYNEQFF. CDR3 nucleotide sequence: TGCGCCAGCAGCCAAGCGCGGGGTATATCATACAATGAGCAGTTCTTC.

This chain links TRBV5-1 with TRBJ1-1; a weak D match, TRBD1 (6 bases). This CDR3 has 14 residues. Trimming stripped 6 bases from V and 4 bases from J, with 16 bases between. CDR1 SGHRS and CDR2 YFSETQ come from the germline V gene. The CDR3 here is CASTVGGGSTEAFF. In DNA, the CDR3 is TGCGCCAGCACGGTGGGGGGCGGGAGCACTGAAGCTTTCTTT.

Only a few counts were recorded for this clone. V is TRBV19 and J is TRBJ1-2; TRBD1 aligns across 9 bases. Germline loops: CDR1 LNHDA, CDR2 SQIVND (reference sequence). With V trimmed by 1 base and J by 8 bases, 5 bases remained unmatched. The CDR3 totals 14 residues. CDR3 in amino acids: CASSIGTGGNGYTF. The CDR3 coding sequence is TGTGCCAGTAGTATAGGCACAGGGGGCAACGGCTACACCTTC.

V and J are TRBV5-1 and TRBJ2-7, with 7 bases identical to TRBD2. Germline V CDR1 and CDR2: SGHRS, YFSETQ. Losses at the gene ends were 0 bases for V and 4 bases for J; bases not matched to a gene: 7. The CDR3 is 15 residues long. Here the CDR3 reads CASSLVGGDPYEQYF. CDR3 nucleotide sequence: TGCGCCAGCAGCTTGGTGGGGGGGGATCCGTACGAGCAGTACTTC.

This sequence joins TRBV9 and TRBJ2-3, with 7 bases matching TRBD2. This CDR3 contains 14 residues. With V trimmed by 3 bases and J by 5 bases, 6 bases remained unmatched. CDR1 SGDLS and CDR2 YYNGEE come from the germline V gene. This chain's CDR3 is CASSDRLAGDTQYF. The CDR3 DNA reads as TGTGCCAGCAGCGACAGACTAGCAGGAGATACGCAGTATTTT.

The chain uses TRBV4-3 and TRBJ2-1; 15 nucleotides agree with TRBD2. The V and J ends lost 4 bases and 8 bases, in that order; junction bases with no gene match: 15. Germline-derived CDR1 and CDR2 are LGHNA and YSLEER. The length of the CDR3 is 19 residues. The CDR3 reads CASSPAVGTSGGMGHEQFF. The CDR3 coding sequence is TGCGCCAGCAGCCCCGCGGTCGGGACTAGCGGGGGGATGGGGCATGAGCAGTTCTTC.

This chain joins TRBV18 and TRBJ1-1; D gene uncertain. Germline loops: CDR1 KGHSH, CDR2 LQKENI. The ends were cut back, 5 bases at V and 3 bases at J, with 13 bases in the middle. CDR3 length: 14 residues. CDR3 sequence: CASSEASGYTEAFF. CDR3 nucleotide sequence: TGTGCCAGCTCAGAGGCATCGGGGTACACTGAAGCTTTCTTT.

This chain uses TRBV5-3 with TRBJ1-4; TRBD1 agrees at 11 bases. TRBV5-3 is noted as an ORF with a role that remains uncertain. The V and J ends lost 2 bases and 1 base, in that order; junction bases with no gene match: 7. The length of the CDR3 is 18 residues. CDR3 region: CARSLATGTGGTNEKLFF. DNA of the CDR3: TGTGCCAGAAGCTTAGCCACCGGGACAGGGGGAACTAATGAAAAACTGTTTTTT.